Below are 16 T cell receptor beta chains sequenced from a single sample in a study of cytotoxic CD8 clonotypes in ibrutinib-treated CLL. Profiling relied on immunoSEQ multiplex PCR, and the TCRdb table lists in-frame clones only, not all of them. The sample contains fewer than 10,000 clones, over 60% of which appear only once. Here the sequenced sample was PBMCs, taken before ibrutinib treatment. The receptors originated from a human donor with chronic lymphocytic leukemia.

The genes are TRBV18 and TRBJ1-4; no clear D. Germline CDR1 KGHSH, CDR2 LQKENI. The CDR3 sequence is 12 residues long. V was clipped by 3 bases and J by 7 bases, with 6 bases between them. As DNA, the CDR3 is TGTGCCAGCTCACCGGAGAGTGAAAAACTGTTTTTT. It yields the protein CASSPESEKLFF. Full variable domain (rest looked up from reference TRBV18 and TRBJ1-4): NAGVMQNPRHLVRRRGQEARLRCSPMKGHSHVYWYRQLPEEGLKFMVYLQKENIIDESGMPKERFSAEFPKEGPSILRIQQVVRGDSAAYFCASSPESEKLFFGSGTQLSVL.

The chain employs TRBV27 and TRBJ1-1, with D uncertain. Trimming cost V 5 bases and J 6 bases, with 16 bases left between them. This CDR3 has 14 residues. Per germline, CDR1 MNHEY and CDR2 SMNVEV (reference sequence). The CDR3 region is CASSPSGPRAEAFF. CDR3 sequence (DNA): TGTGCCAGCAGTCCGTCCGGACCGAGGGCTGAAGCTTTCTTT.

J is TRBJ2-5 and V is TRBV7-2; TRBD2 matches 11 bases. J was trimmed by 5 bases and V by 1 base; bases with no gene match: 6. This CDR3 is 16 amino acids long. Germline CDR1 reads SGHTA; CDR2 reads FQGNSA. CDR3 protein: CASSLGGTSGGETQYF. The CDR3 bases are TGTGCCAGCAGCTTAGGAGGGACTAGCGGAGGGGAGACCCAGTACTTC.

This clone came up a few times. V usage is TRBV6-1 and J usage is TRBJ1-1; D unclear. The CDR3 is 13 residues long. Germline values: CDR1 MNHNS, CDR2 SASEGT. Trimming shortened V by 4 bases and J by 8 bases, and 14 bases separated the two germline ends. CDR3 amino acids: CASSAQGPMEAFF. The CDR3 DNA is TGTGCCAGCAGTGCACAAGGGCCCATGGAAGCTTTCTTT.

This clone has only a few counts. CDR3 residues: CASSLEGDTQYF. CDR3 sequence (DNA): TGTGCCAGCAGTTTAGAGGGAGATACGCAGTATTTT. The chain uses TRBV28 and TRBJ2-3; D possibly corresponds to TRBD2 (5 bases). This CDR3 has 12 amino acids. V was clipped by 2 bases and J by 5 bases, with 5 bases between them. Per the germline V gene, CDR1 is MDHEN and CDR2 is SYDVKM.

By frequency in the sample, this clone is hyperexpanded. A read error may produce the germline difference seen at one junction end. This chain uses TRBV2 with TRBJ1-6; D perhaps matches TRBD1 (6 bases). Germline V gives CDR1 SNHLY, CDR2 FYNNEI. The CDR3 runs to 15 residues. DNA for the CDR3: TGTGCCAGCAGGGAAGGGGGGGCCTATAATTCACCCCTCCACTTT. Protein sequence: CASREGGAYNSPLHF.

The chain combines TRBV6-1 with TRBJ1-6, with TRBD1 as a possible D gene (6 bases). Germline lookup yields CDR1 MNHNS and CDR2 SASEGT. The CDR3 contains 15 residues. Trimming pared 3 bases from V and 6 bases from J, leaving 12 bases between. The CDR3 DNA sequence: TGTGCCAGCAGTGAGCGACAGGCCGGTAATTCACCCCTCCACTTT. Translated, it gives CASSERQAGNSPLHF.

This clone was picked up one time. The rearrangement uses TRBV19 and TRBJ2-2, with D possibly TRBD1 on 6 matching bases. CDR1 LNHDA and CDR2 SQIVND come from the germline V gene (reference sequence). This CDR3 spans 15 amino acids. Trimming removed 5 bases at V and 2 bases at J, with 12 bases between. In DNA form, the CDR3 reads TGTGCCAGTAGTCCCTGGACAGCTAACACCGGGGAGCTGTTTTTT. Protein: CASSPWTANTGELFF.

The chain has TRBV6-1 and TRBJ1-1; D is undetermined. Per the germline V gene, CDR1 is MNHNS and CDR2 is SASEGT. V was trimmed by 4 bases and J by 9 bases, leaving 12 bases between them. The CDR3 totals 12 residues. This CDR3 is CASSVASGKAFF. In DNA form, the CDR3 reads TGTGCCAGCAGTGTCGCCAGTGGCAAAGCTTTCTTT.

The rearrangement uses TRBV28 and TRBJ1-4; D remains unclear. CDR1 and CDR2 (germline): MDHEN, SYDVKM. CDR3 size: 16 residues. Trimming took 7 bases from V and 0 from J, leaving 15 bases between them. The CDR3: CASTTFPPATNEKLFF. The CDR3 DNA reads TGTGCCAGCACCACATTCCCACCCGCAACTAATGAAAAACTGTTTTTT.

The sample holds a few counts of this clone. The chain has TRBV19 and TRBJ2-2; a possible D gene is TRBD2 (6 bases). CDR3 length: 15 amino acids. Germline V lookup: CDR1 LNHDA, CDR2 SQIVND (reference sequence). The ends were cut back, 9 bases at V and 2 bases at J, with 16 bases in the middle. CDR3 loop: CASGPTGLNTGELFF. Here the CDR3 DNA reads TGTGCCAGCGGGCCTACAGGACTAAACACCGGGGAGCTGTTTTTT.

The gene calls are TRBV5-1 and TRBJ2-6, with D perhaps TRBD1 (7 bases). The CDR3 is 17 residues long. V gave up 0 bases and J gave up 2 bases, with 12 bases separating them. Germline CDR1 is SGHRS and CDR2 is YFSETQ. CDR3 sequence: CASSLGQGGPGANVLTF. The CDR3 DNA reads TGCGCCAGCAGCTTGGGACAGGGAGGCCCTGGGGCCAACGTCCTGACTTTC.

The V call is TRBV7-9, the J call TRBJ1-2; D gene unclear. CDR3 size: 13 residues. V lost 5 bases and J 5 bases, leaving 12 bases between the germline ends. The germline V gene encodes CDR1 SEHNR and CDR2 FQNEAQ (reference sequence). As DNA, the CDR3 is TGTGCCAGCAGCCTTCAGATATCTTATGGCTACACCTTC. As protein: CASSLQISYGYTF.

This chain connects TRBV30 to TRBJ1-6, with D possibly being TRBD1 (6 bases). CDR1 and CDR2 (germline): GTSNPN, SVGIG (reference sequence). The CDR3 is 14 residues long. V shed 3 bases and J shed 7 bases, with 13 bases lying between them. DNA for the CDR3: TGTGCCTGGAGGGCCGACAGGTGGAATTCACCCCTCCACTTT. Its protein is CAWRADRWNSPLHF. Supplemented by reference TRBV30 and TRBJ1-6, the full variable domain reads SQTIHQWPATLVQPVGSPLSLECTVEGTSNPNLYWYRQAAGRGLQLLFYSVGIGQISSEVPQNLSASRPQDRQFILSSKKLLLSDSGFYLCAWRADRWNSPLHFGNGTRLTVT.

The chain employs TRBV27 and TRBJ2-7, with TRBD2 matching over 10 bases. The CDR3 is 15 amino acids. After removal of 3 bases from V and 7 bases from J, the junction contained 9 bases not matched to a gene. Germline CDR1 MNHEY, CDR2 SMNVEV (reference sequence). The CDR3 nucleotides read TGTGCCAGCAGTTTCAGCACTAGCGGGGTGGGGGAGCAGTACTTC. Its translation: CASSFSTSGVGEQYF.

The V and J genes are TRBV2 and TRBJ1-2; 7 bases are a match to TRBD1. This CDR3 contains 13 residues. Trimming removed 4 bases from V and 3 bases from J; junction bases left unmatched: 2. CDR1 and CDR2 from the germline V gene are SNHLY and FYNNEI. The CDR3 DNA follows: TGTGCCAGCAGTGGACAGGGATACTATGGCTACACCTTC. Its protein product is CASSGQGYYGYTF.